One and the same sample provided the 5 T cell receptor beta chains below, sequenced in a study of OX40 agonist ivuxolimab in advanced cancers. Using immunoSEQ multiplex PCR, the repertoire was profiled, and TCRdb retains in-frame clones only, with some absent. This table holds about 83,000 clones, approximately 88% found once. Specimen: CD4+ or CD8+ T cells sorted from blood, collected in a trial of the OX40 agonist ivuxolimab. The origin of the receptors is an adult with an advanced solid tumor such as melanoma, head and neck, liver or kidney cancer.

The rearrangement joins TRBV9 to TRBJ2-1, with TRBD1 matching 9 bases. The V segment lost 1 base and the J segment 3 bases; nucleotides outside the gene matches: 2. Germline V lookup: CDR1 SGDLS, CDR2 YYNGEE. This CDR3 comprises 15 residues. CDR3 protein: CASSVLDRGYNEQFF. The CDR3 DNA sequence: TGTGCCAGCAGCGTACTGGACAGGGGCTACAATGAGCAGTTCTTC.

The chain combines TRBV5-4 with TRBJ1-1, with D possibly TRBD1 on 6 matching bases. The V gene lost 4 bases and the J gene lost 4 bases, with 17 bases spanning the gap. This CDR3 comprises 15 residues. Germline CDR1 is SGHNT and CDR2 is YYREEE (reference sequence). CDR3 in DNA: TGTGCCAGCAGCACAGTACAGGGATGGAGCACTGAAGCTTTCTTT. This encodes CASSTVQGWSTEAFF.

Concerning this clone: Compared with germline, one end of the junction differs, possibly owing to a read error. The CDR3 loop is CASSEGTGLAGSYGYTF. The CDR3 DNA reads TGTGCCAGCAGCGAAGGGACAGGCCTGGCCGGATCCTATGGCTACACCTTC. This chain links TRBV2 with TRBJ1-2; TRBD1 matches 8 bases. Germline CDR1 and CDR2: SNHLY and FYNNEI. The CDR3 length is 17 residues.

The V call is TRBV27, the J call TRBJ1-5; the match to TRBD1 covers 9 bases. The CDR3 is 14 residues long. CDR1 MNHEY and CDR2 SMNVEV come from the germline V gene (reference sequence). V shed 6 bases, J shed 3 bases, and the junction held 3 bases outside the gene matches. In nucleotides, the CDR3 is TGTGCCAGCAGCTCACAGGGGGCCAATCAGCCCCAGCATTTT. Its translation is CASSSQGANQPQHF.

The V gene is TRBV30, the J gene TRBJ1-4; no clear D gene. Germline V gene lookup returns CDR1 GTSNPN and CDR2 SVGIG (reference sequence). This CDR3 has 12 amino acids. V was clipped by 3 bases and J by 4 bases, with 6 bases between them. The CDR3 loop reads CAWRRLNEKLFF. The CDR3 DNA reads TGTGCCTGGAGACGGCTTAATGAAAAACTGTTTTTT.